The 13 T cell receptor beta chains listed next were all sequenced from one sample in a study of cytomegalovirus exposure and HLA in healthy donors. Repertoires were generated with immunoSEQ multiplex PCR, while TCRdb's copy carries only in-frame clones and drops some. The sample includes some 85,000 clones, roughly 96% of them seen just once. The specimen sequenced was PBMCs. The source of these receptors is a woman in her late teens or twenties in good health and CMV-seronegative.

This clone was observed a single time. The chain has TRBV11-3 and TRBJ2-1; TRBD2 agrees at 7 bases. The V segment lost 2 bases and the J segment 0 bases; nucleotides outside the gene matches: 7. The CDR3 spans 17 residues. CDR1 SGHNT and CDR2 YENEEA come from the germline V gene. The CDR3 DNA reads TGTGCCAGCAGCTTACTCTCTAGCGGCAGCTCCTACAATGAGCAGTTCTTC. Translating gives CASSLLSSGSSYNEQFF.

This rearrangement joins TRBV4-1 to TRBJ2-1, with a tentative D call TRBD2 (5 bases). CDR3 length equals 13 residues. The germline CDR1 and CDR2 sequences are MGHRA and YSYEKL. The V end lost 4 bases, the J end lost 7 bases, and 11 bases lay between the germline ends. CDR3 DNA sequence: TGCGCCAGCAGCCCAGAGGGCGGGAATGAGCAGTTCTTC. The encoded protein is CASSPEGGNEQFF.

The chain is built from TRBV7-9 and TRBJ2-7; TRBD2 aligns across 9 bases. Germline V gives CDR1 SEHNR, CDR2 FQNEAQ (reference sequence). The V segment lost 0 bases and the J segment 5 bases; nucleotides outside the gene matches: 8. CDR3 length: 16 amino acids. CDR3 sequence reads: CASSLARGGRAHEQYF. The CDR3 DNA follows: TGTGCCAGCAGCTTAGCGCGGGGGGGCAGGGCCCACGAGCAGTACTTC.

The chain recombines TRBV9 with TRBJ2-7, with D perhaps matching TRBD2 (6 bases). With 4 bases removed from V and 3 bases from J, the gap between germline ends came to 17 bases. There are 15 residues in the CDR3. The germline V gene encodes CDR1 SGDLS and CDR2 YYNGEE. The CDR3: CASSPGEVTNYEQYF. The DNA of the CDR3 is TGTGCCAGCAGCCCCGGGGAGGTAACCAACTACGAGCAGTACTTC.

This chain uses TRBV4-1 with TRBJ2-7, with D tentatively TRBD1 (6 bases). V lost 5 bases and J lost 7, with 21 bases in between. Per the germline V gene, CDR1 is MGHRA and CDR2 is YSYEKL. This CDR3 is 15 amino acids long. The CDR3 sequence is CASSSGQTGVWEQYF. CDR3 nucleotide sequence: TGCGCCAGCAGCTCCGGACAGACTGGGGTCTGGGAGCAGTACTTC.

This chain uses TRBV6-6 with TRBJ1-1; D not certain. CDR1 is MNHNY, CDR2 SVGAGI, per germline (reference sequence). V lost 2 bases and J 4 bases, leaving 5 bases between the germline ends. The CDR3 length is 12 residues. CDR3 amino acids: CASSYGGTEAFF. CDR3 nucleotides: TGTGCCAGCAGTTACGGAGGCACTGAAGCTTTCTTT.

The CDR3 region is CASSEPHRGLAGGSDTQYF. In nucleotides, the CDR3 is TGTGCCAGCAGTGAGCCCCACCGCGGGCTAGCGGGAGGGTCCGATACGCAGTATTTT. The J gene is TRBJ2-3, the V gene TRBV2, with 12 bases that match TRBD2. The V segment lost 3 bases and the J segment 6 bases; nucleotides outside the gene matches: 16. There are 19 residues in the CDR3. Germline loops: CDR1 SNHLY, CDR2 FYNNEI.

The chain carries TRBV19 and TRBJ2-5, with no clear D. The CDR3 sequence is 13 residues long. The germline V gene has CDR1 LNHDA and CDR2 SQIVND (reference sequence). With 6 bases removed from V and 0 bases from J, the gap between germline ends came to 8 bases. This CDR3 is CASSATHQETQYF. The CDR3 DNA is TGTGCCAGTAGCGCGACACACCAAGAGACCCAGTACTTC.

This CDR3 reads CASSGNGQGWDTIYF. CDR3 DNA sequence: TGTGCCAGCAGTGGAAACGGACAGGGTTGGGACACCATATATTTT. V and J are TRBV25-1 and TRBJ1-3; 8 bases agree with TRBD1. Germline V gene lookup returns CDR1 MGHDK and CDR2 SYGVNS. The CDR3 runs 15 residues. Trimming at V came to 4 bases and at J to 8 bases, leaving 10 bases not matched to a gene.

This chain joins TRBV27 and TRBJ2-7; TRBD1 might be the D (6 bases). Trimming left V 6 bases short and J 2 bases short, with 8 bases between. The CDR3 consists of 12 residues. The germline V gene has CDR1 MNHEY and CDR2 SMNVEV (reference sequence). CDR3 nucleotide sequence: TGTGCCAGCAGGCAGGGGCCCTACGAGCAGTACTTC. Translating gives CASRQGPYEQYF.

The chain recombines TRBV10-3 with TRBJ2-3; no clear D gene. The CDR3 spans 14 residues. Germline CDR1 is ENHRY and CDR2 is SYGVKD. Trimming removed 2 bases at V and 2 bases at J, with 8 bases between. This chain's CDR3 is CAISEKLHTDTQYF. The CDR3 nucleotides read TGTGCCATCAGTGAGAAACTCCACACAGATACGCAGTATTTT.

The genes are TRBV28 and TRBJ2-7, with 13 bases matching TRBD2. Germline CDR1 reads MDHEN; CDR2 reads SYDVKM. The CDR3 is made up of 15 amino acids. V shed 5 bases, J shed 5 bases, and the junction held 6 bases outside the gene matches. In DNA form, the CDR3 reads TGTGCCAGCAGTCCAACTAGCGGGAGGGCCCACGAGCAGTACTTC. This encodes CASSPTSGRAHEQYF.

Comment on this clone: It is unclear where the CDR3 begins or ends on the DNA, so no DNA is shown, and the CDR3 is as TCRdb lists it. The chain recombines TRBV13 with TRBJ1-2; the table's D call, TRBD1, has no DNA check behind it. Germline-derived CDR1 and CDR2 are PRHDT and FYEKMQ (reference sequence). The CDR3 numbers 15 amino acids, ends counted. CDR3 region: CASTSGQGVIYGYTF.